A single sample gave rise to the 17 T cell receptor beta chains below, sequenced in a study of CD8 T cells in Susac syndrome (dated 2019 in TCRdb). Libraries were prepared through the immunoSEQ multiplex PCR assay. RNA was extracted using the RNeasy kit, and roughly 0.5 to 1 microgram was reverse transcribed with random hexamers. TCRdb trimmed public reads at Q25 via fastp, called clones via MiXCR and kept in-frame beta chains. Entries that share a CDR3 protein sequence are merged under the most common genes and DNA. This sample comprises about 130,000 distinct CDR3 sequences, over 85% of them detected only once. The ten largest clones add up to over 0.2% of the sample. Sequences were obtained from CD8+ T cells from PBMCs. The receptor source for this set is a human donor with Susac syndrome.

The chain combines TRBV12-5 with TRBJ2-1; D is perhaps TRBD1 (5 bases). Per germline, CDR1 LGHNT and CDR2 FRNRAP. The CDR3 totals 16 residues. Trimming pared 6 bases from V and 6 bases from J, leaving 21 bases between. The CDR3 DNA is TGTGCTAGTGGCCTCGAAACACAGGATAAGGGCAATGAGCAGTTCTTC. It translates to CASGLETQDKGNEQFF. The full variable domain, completed using reference TRBV12-5 and TRBJ2-1, is DARVTQTPRHKVTEMGQEVTMRCQPILGHNTVFWYRQTMMQGLELLAYFRNRAPLDDSGMPKDRFSAEMPDATLATLKIQPSEPRDSAVYFCASGLETQDKGNEQFFGPGTRLTVL.

The V and J genes are TRBV9 and TRBJ2-1, with TRBD1 identical over 7 bases. The CDR3 has 14 residues. With 3 bases clipped from V and 5 bases from J, the junction kept 5 bases outside the gene matches. The germline V gene encodes CDR1 SGDLS and CDR2 YYNGEE. In DNA form, the CDR3 reads TGTGCCAGCAGCGACAGGGGTTCCGACAATGAGCAGTTCTTC. It specifies CASSDRGSDNEQFF.

The CDR3 coding sequence is TGTGCCAGCACCCGGACTAGTTCAGATACGCAGTATTTT. This gives the protein CASTRTSSDTQYF. The chain is built from TRBV27 and TRBJ2-3, with 7 bases identical to TRBD2. Germline V CDR1 and CDR2: MNHEY, SMNVEV (reference sequence). V gave up 7 bases and J gave up 4 bases; unmatched junction bases: 5. The CDR3 extends over 13 amino acids.

This chain connects TRBV20-1 to TRBJ2-1, with D maybe TRBD1 (5 bases). V was shortened by 1 base and J by 3 bases, with 10 bases between the two germline ends. The germline V gene has CDR1 DFQATT and CDR2 SNEGSKA (reference sequence). The CDR3 spans 14 residues. CDR3 loop: CSARGSRGYNEQFF. The CDR3 bases are TGCAGTGCTAGAGGCTCAAGGGGCTACAATGAGCAGTTCTTC.

The rearrangement uses TRBV5-6 and TRBJ2-7, with D tentatively TRBD1 or TRBD2 (7 bases each). Germline V lookup: CDR1 SGHDT, CDR2 YYEEEE. The CDR3 consists of 15 residues. Trimming took off 4 bases at V and 11 bases at J, with 25 bases between the two ends. In DNA form, the CDR3 reads TGTGCCAGCAGCGGTAAGGGGGCGCGGGGACTAACGGAGTACTTC. Translating it yields CASSGKGARGLTEYF.

This clonotype was picked up one time. The chain couples TRBV5-6 to TRBJ2-1; D tentatively fits TRBD1 or TRBD2 (5 bases each). V gave up 2 bases and J gave up 13 bases, with 10 bases separating them. Germline values: CDR1 SGHDT, CDR2 YYEEEE. The CDR3 loop spans 11 amino acids. CDR3 sequence (DNA): TGTGCCAGCAGCTTCTCGGGACCACAGTTCTTC. Amino acid sequence: CASSFSGPQFF.

CDR3 in DNA: TGTGCCAGCAGTTTAAGTCCTAGCGGGAGTGGAGAGCAGTACTTC. Translated, it gives CASSLSPSGSGEQYF. The rearrangement joins TRBV12-3 or TRBV12-4 to TRBJ2-7; 10 bases match TRBD2. The J segment lost 7 bases and the V segment lost 2 bases, leaving 8 bases of the junction unmatched. This CDR3 is 15 amino acids long.

The chain couples TRBV6-2 or TRBV6-3 to TRBJ1-2; 11 bases line up with TRBD1. V dropped 0 bases and J dropped 4; count of bases not matched to a gene: 7. The germline V gene has CDR1 MNHEY and CDR2 SVGEGT. CDR3 length: 17 amino acids. CDR3 sequence: CASSYSNPGTGGYGYTF. The CDR3 DNA is TGTGCCAGCAGTTACTCGAATCCCGGGACAGGGGGCTATGGCTACACCTTC.

The chain couples TRBV19 to TRBJ1-6, with D unclear. V lost 0 bases and J 7 bases, leaving 13 bases between the germline ends. This CDR3 is built from 16 residues. Per the germline V gene, CDR1 is LNHDA and CDR2 is SQIVND (reference sequence). In DNA form, the CDR3 reads TGTGCCAGTAGTATAGATCTTTTCCGCCAGAATTCACCCCTCCACTTT. Translation gives CASSIDLFRQNSPLHF.

The chain's CDR3 is CASIFPRLNTEAFF. The CDR3 DNA sequence: TGTGCCAGCATCTTCCCACGCTTGAACACTGAAGCTTTCTTT. The genes are TRBV28 and TRBJ1-1; D is ambiguous. V gave up 7 bases and J gave up 0 bases, with 12 bases separating them. Germline V gives CDR1 MDHEN, CDR2 SYDVKM. This CDR3 contains 14 residues.

V is TRBV10-3 and J is TRBJ1-2; perhaps TRBD1 as D (6 bases). Germline V gives CDR1 ENHRY, CDR2 SYGVKD. Between the trimmed V and J ends, which lost 0 bases and 4 bases, there was a span of 15 bases. The CDR3 spans 16 residues. The CDR3 spells CAISESVSGQFYGYTF. The CDR3, as DNA: TGTGCCATCAGTGAGTCCGTTTCCGGACAGTTCTATGGCTACACCTTC.

This chain links TRBV12-3 or TRBV12-4 with TRBJ2-1; 9 nucleotides align to TRBD1. Losses at the gene ends were 5 bases for V and 8 bases for J; bases not matched to a gene: 10. This CDR3 region has 15 residues. The CDR3 loop reads CASSKGQGVSHEQFF. The CDR3 nucleotides are TGTGCCAGCAGTAAGGGACAGGGAGTTAGCCATGAGCAGTTCTTC.

The V call is TRBV6-5, the J call TRBJ2-1, with TRBD1 matching 8 bases. Germline loops: CDR1 MNHEY, CDR2 SVGAGI. The V gene end was trimmed by 2 bases and the J gene end by 7 bases; junction bases not matched to a gene: 7. The CDR3 spans 15 residues. The DNA of the CDR3 is TGTGCCAGCAGTTACGCGACCGGGACAGGTAATGAGCAGTTCTTC. Translating gives CASSYATGTGNEQFF.

The J gene is TRBJ2-7, the V gene TRBV13; D call uncertain. This CDR3 is built from 13 residues. The germline CDR1 and CDR2 sequences are PRHDT and FYEKMQ (reference sequence). The V gene lost 1 base and the J gene lost 7 bases, with 11 bases spanning the gap. In nucleotides, the CDR3 is TGTGCCAGCAGCTTAGACCGTGAGAGTGAGCAGTACTTC. It codes for CASSLDRESEQYF.

The chain couples TRBV6-5 to TRBJ2-3, with 12 bases matching TRBD2. The trim removed 5 bases at V and 4 bases at J, leaving 4 bases unmatched. The CDR3 contains 15 residues. Germline CDR1 and CDR2: MNHEY and SVGAGI. CDR3 sequence reads: CASSRLAGDSDTQYF. The CDR3 nucleotides read TGTGCCAGCAGTCGACTAGCGGGAGATTCAGATACGCAGTATTTT.

V usage is TRBV4-1 and J usage is TRBJ1-5; D might be TRBD1 (5 bases). Looked up from germline, CDR1 is MGHRA and CDR2 is YSYEKL. The CDR3 extends over 15 amino acids. Trimming removed 0 bases from V and 7 bases from J, with 13 bases in between. The CDR3 DNA reads TGCGCCAGCAGCCAAGAGGGGGTGGTGTTACAGCCCCAGCATTTT. Translation gives CASSQEGVVLQPQHF.

The chain combines TRBV12-3 or TRBV12-4 with TRBJ2-5, with no clear D. This CDR3 spans 13 amino acids. The germline V and J ends were trimmed by 6 bases and 7 bases, with 15 bases remaining between them. In nucleotides, the CDR3 is TGTGCCAGCAGATCGACCGAGCTAGGGACCCAGTACTTC. This codes for CASRSTELGTQYF.